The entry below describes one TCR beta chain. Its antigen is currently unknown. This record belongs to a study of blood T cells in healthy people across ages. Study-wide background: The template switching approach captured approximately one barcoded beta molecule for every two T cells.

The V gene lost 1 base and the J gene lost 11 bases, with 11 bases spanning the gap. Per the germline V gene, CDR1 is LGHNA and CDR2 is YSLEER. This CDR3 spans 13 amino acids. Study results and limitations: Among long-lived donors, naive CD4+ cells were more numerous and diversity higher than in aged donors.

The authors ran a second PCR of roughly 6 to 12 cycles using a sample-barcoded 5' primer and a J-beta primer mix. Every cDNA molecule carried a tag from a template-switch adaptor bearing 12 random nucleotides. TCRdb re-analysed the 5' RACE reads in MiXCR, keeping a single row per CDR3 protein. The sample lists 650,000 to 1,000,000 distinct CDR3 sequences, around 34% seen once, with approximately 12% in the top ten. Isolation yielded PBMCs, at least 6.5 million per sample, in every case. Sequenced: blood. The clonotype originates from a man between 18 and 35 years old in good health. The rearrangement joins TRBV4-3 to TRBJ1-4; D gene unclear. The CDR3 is CASSQGMPGKLFF. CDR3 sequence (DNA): TGCGCCAGCAGCCAAGGAATGCCGGGGAAACTGTTTTTT.